These 7 T cell receptor beta chains share one sample of origin, sequenced in a study of blood T cell repertoires in COVID-19 (dated by TCRdb to between 2020 and 2021). Receptors were amplified or captured by the immunoSEQ multiplex PCR assay. Imported from immuneACCESS, the table was reduced by TCRdb to in-frame sequences with V and J called. These copies leave out some clones; in studies compared against another copy, an unresolved V gene accounts for under half, and the cause of the remainder is not known. The sample profile shows about 250,000 clones; 89% of them were found once. The ten largest make up 4% to 5% of the sample. The sequenced material came from peripheral blood. The receptors shown here come from a woman aged 40 to 50 who had recovered from COVID-19.

The chain employs TRBV18 and TRBJ2-1; 9 bases fit TRBD1. This CDR3 region has 14 residues. With V trimmed by 4 bases and J by 8 bases, 6 bases remained unmatched. Germline CDR1 KGHSH, CDR2 LQKENI. The CDR3 DNA reads TGTGCCAGCTCACTTGGGACAGGGAGGGATGAGCAGTTCTTC. Protein: CASSLGTGRDEQFF.

The chain links TRBV14 to TRBJ2-1; 11 nucleotides match TRBD1. CDR3 length: 15 residues. The germline gives CDR1 SGHDN, CDR2 FVKESK. After removal of 8 bases from V and 10 bases from J, the junction contained 13 bases not matched to a gene. The CDR3 spells CASGLLGTGGLEQFF. CDR3 bases: TGTGCCAGCGGCCTCCTCGGGACAGGGGGATTAGAGCAGTTCTTC.

The gene calls are TRBV2 and TRBJ2-1, with 12 bases fitting TRBD2. V gave up 6 bases and J gave up 10 bases; unmatched junction bases: 7. This CDR3 contains 14 residues. From germline, CDR1 is SNHLY and CDR2 FYNNEI. As DNA, the CDR3 is TGTGCCAGCAGATTTCTAGCGGGGGGGCCCGAGCAGTTCTTC. It is translated as CASRFLAGGPEQFF.

In its sample, this clone was seen once. The chain has TRBV6-2 or TRBV6-3 and TRBJ2-2; 10 nucleotides align to TRBD2. Germline V gene sequence: CDR1 MNHEY, CDR2 SVGEGT. The CDR3 contains 18 residues. Trimming cost V 6 bases and J 7 bases; bases outside gene matches: 17. This CDR3 reads CASSRLGERGGLGGELFF. The CDR3 DNA reads TGTGCCAGCAGCCGCTTAGGAGAGCGGGGGGGCCTCGGCGGGGAGCTGTTTTTT.

The CDR3, as DNA: TGTGCCAGCAGCTTGGGTGGGACAGTAGCGAACACTGAAGCTTTCTTT. This translates into CASSLGGTVANTEAFF. The V call is TRBV5-4, the J call TRBJ1-1, with 7 bases matching TRBD1. Germline V gene sequence: CDR1 SGHNT, CDR2 YYREEE (reference sequence). V lost 0 bases to trimming and J lost 1 base; unmatched junction nucleotides: 6. The CDR3 runs 16 residues.

This chain joins TRBV3-1 (or the pseudogene TRBV3-2) and TRBJ2-7, with TRBD2 identical over 8 bases. V shed 3 bases and J 3 bases; nucleotides not matched to a gene: 13. The CDR3 runs 17 residues. Germline V gene sequence: CDR1 LGHDT, CDR2 YNNKEL (reference sequence). CDR3 region: CASSQSGGSGTFYEQYV. The CDR3 coding sequence is TGTGCCAGCAGCCAGAGCGGAGGTAGCGGGACGTTCTACGAGCAGTACGTC.

This chain joins TRBV7-6 and TRBJ1-1; tentatively, D is TRBD1 (6 bases). This CDR3 comprises 15 residues. Trimming cost V 6 bases and J 2 bases, with 16 bases left between them. In germline, CDR1 is SGHVS, CDR2 FNYEAQ. This CDR3 reads CASSSSGGLNTEAFF. CDR3 in DNA: TGTGCCAGCAGTTCTAGCGGGGGGCTTAACACTGAAGCTTTCTTT.